The clone carrying this T cell receptor (beta chain) was detected only a few times. Its antigen is undetermined. The entry originates in a study of T-cell reconstitution after alpha-beta-depleted transplantation in children. The CDR3 loop spans 15 amino acids. Germline CDR1 is SGHAT and CDR2 is FQNNGV. Trimming took off 0 bases at V and 7 bases at J, with 15 bases between the two ends. Unique molecular identifiers were used to barcode this TCRbeta library. TCRdb redid the calling of the PCR reads with MiXCR, one entry per CDR3 protein. The table records 540,000 or so distinct CDR3 sequences, 20% to 25% of them present only once. Study-level findings and limits: In some patients, recipient T cells and intrathymic progenitors surviving conditioning explained high day-60 diversity. Newly produced T cells mostly provided counts and TCRbeta diversity after one year, as hyperexpanded clones declined. After transplant, at about two months, alpha-beta T cells were reportedly derived from several hundred expanded graft clones.

The J gene is TRBJ1-2, the V gene TRBV11-2; TRBD1 might be the D (6 bases). The origin of this receptor is a boy less than two years old who had a stem cell transplant for acute myeloid leukemia, so the T cells may come from the graft donor. This sample comprised PBMCs, mostly from graft donor cells, obtained 360 days after TCRalphabeta/CD19-depleted stem cell transplant. CDR3 nucleotide sequence: TGTGCCAGCAGCTTAGAAGGGGGGGGTACTACTGGCTACACCTTC. It specifies CASSLEGGGTTGYTF.